A selection of T cell receptor beta chains follows, all from one sample in a study of regulatory T cells in long-lasting Graves disease. TCRdb re-derived calls from the multiplex PCR reads in MiXCR, one entry per CDR3 protein. The sample gives 400,000 to 500,000 distinct CDR3 sequences, 14% to 15% of which show up once; about a sixth is in the top ten. The sample was also linked to a second study, of T cells in Graves' hyperthyroidism and ophthalmopathy.

The starting material was peripheral blood mononuclear cells (PBMCs), obtained at new diagnosis, from a patient treated with antithyroid drugs. The source of these receptors is a woman in her thirties with Graves disease. Each CDR3 is given with its conserved first and last residue. The D gene is left open where the match is weak. The size entry is marked missing in some rows and otherwise reads once, few, many or a size class.

cdr3_nt: TGTGCCAGCAGCTTAAAAACCCCCCCAGATACGCAGTATTTT
cdr3_aa: CASSLKTPPDTQYF
clone_size: many
d_call: .
j_call: TRBJ2-3
v_call: TRBV11-2

cdr3_nt: TGTGCCAGCAGCTTACTAGAGACAGGGGAGTCCTACGAGCAGTACTTC
cdr3_aa: CASSLLETGESYEQYF
clone_size: many
d_call: TRBD1
j_call: TRBJ2-7
v_call: TRBV7-9

cdr3_nt: TGTGCCAGCAGTGAACGGTCTCAGCCCCAGCATTTT
cdr3_aa: CASSERSQPQHF
clone_size: .
d_call: .
j_call: TRBJ1-5
v_call: TRBV2

cdr3_nt: TGTGCCAGCAGCCAGGGACAAGGAAACACCATATATTTT
cdr3_aa: CASSQGQGNTIYF
clone_size: many
d_call: .
j_call: TRBJ1-3
v_call: TRBV3-1

cdr3_nt: TGCAGTGCTGGAAGTGCTCGCTCTGGGGCCAACGTCCTGACTTTC
cdr3_aa: CSAGSARSGANVLTF
clone_size: .
d_call: .
j_call: TRBJ2-6
v_call: TRBV20-1

cdr3_nt: TGTGCCATCAGAGTCAGTGGAGAGGATGAAAAACTGTTTTTT
cdr3_aa: CAIRVSGEDEKLFF
clone_size: few
d_call: .
j_call: TRBJ1-4
v_call: TRBV10-3

cdr3_nt: TGTGCCAGCAGTTTCTATGCCTACAATGAGCAGTTCTTC
cdr3_aa: CASSFYAYNEQFF
clone_size: many
d_call: .
j_call: TRBJ2-1
v_call: TRBV28

cdr3_nt: TGTGCCAGCCTCGAACCCCCGGGTGCTGAAGCTTTCTTT
cdr3_aa: CASLEPPGAEAFF
clone_size: few
d_call: .
j_call: TRBJ1-1
v_call: TRBV4-2

cdr3_nt: TGTGCCAGCAGTCCCGGGGGGGGTGACACGGATACGCAGTATTTT
cdr3_aa: CASSPGGGDTDTQYF
clone_size: .
d_call: TRBD2
j_call: TRBJ2-3
v_call: TRBV7-9

cdr3_nt: TGTGCCATCAGTACTGGACTAGCGGGAGTCTTCTACAATGAGCAGTTCTTC
cdr3_aa: CAISTGLAGVFYNEQFF
clone_size: .
d_call: TRBD2
j_call: TRBJ2-1
v_call: TRBV10-3

cdr3_nt: TGTGCCAGCAGCCCCCCGGGGGTAGGCGGACAGCCCCAGCATTTT
cdr3_aa: CASSPPGVGGQPQHF
clone_size: few
d_call: .
j_call: TRBJ1-5
v_call: TRBV7-9

cdr3_nt: TGTGCCAGCAGCGCCTACAGGGAAAGCACTGAAGCTTTCTTT
cdr3_aa: CASSAYRESTEAFF
clone_size: .
d_call: .
j_call: TRBJ1-1
v_call: TRBV9

cdr3_nt: TGTGCCAGCAGCCAATACAGGGACAACACTGAAGCTTTCTTT
cdr3_aa: CASSQYRDNTEAFF
clone_size: few
d_call: .
j_call: TRBJ1-1
v_call: TRBV16

cdr3_nt: TGTGCCAGCAGTTATTTGGTCCTCTCCTACGAGCAGTACTTC
cdr3_aa: CASSYLVLSYEQYF
clone_size: many
d_call: .
j_call: TRBJ2-7
v_call: TRBV2

cdr3_nt: TGTGCCAGCAGCCCCCTGGGGGGGCAGGGAACTGAAGCTTTCTTT
cdr3_aa: CASSPLGGQGTEAFF
clone_size: many
d_call: .
j_call: TRBJ1-1
v_call: TRBV3-1

cdr3_nt: TGTGCCAGTAGTATAACGGGGGGTGTGAGGCAGCCCCAGCATTTT
cdr3_aa: CASSITGGVRQPQHF
clone_size: few
d_call: .
j_call: TRBJ1-5
v_call: TRBV19

cdr3_nt: TGTGCCACCAGCAGAGATAAGGTAGCGGGAGTCACCGGGGAGCTGTTTTTT
cdr3_aa: CATSRDKVAGVTGELFF
clone_size: few
d_call: TRBD2
j_call: TRBJ2-2
v_call: TRBV15

cdr3_nt: TGTGCCATCAGTCCTCGGGACAGCTCATGGACCCAGTACTTC
cdr3_aa: CAISPRDSSWTQYF
clone_size: many
d_call: TRBD1
j_call: TRBJ2-5
v_call: TRBV10-3

cdr3_nt: TGCAGTGCTAGTGGCCGGGACAGGAACACTGAAGCTTTCTTT
cdr3_aa: CSASGRDRNTEAFF
clone_size: many
d_call: TRBD1
j_call: TRBJ1-1
v_call: TRBV20-1

cdr3_nt: TGTGCCAGCAGCTTCCATGGCGGGAGGGCCTACAATGAGCAGTTCTTC
cdr3_aa: CASSFHGGRAYNEQFF
clone_size: many
d_call: TRBD2
j_call: TRBJ2-1
v_call: TRBV7-9

cdr3_nt: TGTGCCAGCAGTTGGCAAGGGACACCAACCTACGAGCAGTACTTC
cdr3_aa: CASSWQGTPTYEQYF
clone_size: many
d_call: .
j_call: TRBJ2-7
v_call: TRBV27

cdr3_nt: TGCAGTGCTGGAGGGAAGAGAAACACTGAAGCTTTCTTT
cdr3_aa: CSAGGKRNTEAFF
clone_size: .
d_call: .
j_call: TRBJ1-1
v_call: TRBV20-1

cdr3_nt: TGTGCCAGCAGCCGCCCGGAGGACAGGGGTTTTTCCAGCACAGATACGCAGTATTTT
cdr3_aa: CASSRPEDRGFSSTDTQYF
clone_size: .
d_call: TRBD1
j_call: TRBJ2-3
v_call: TRBV7-9

cdr3_nt: TGTGCCAGTAGTTTACGACCCCAAGAGACCCAGTACTTC
cdr3_aa: CASSLRPQETQYF
clone_size: .
d_call: .
j_call: TRBJ2-5
v_call: TRBV19

cdr3_nt: TGTGCCACCAGCAGAGCCCGGGACAGGGAGGGCTACGAGCAGTACTTC
cdr3_aa: CATSRARDREGYEQYF
clone_size: few
d_call: TRBD1
j_call: TRBJ2-7
v_call: TRBV15

cdr3_nt: TGTGCCAGCTCACCGCCCGGGACCTACACTGAAGCTTTCTTT
cdr3_aa: CASSPPGTYTEAFF
clone_size: many
d_call: .
j_call: TRBJ1-1
v_call: TRBV18

cdr3_nt: TGTGCCAGCAGCTCTGGACAGGGAAGCAATGAGCAGTTCTTC
cdr3_aa: CASSSGQGSNEQFF
clone_size: many
d_call: TRBD1
j_call: TRBJ2-1
v_call: TRBV7-7

cdr3_nt: TGCAGCGTGCGGACTGGGACAAGCTCCTACAATGAGCAGTTCTTC
cdr3_aa: CSVRTGTSSYNEQFF
clone_size: many
d_call: .
j_call: TRBJ2-1
v_call: TRBV29-1

cdr3_nt: TGTGCCAGCAGCTTATCTCGAGGGAGGGCCGGTAATGAGCAGTTCTTC
cdr3_aa: CASSLSRGRAGNEQFF
clone_size: few
d_call: TRBD2
j_call: TRBJ2-1
v_call: TRBV7-3

cdr3_nt: TGTGCCAGCCAGGGGCGCACCACCGAGCAGTACTTC
cdr3_aa: CASQGRTTEQYF
clone_size: many
d_call: .
j_call: TRBJ2-7
v_call: TRBV11-2

cdr3_nt: TGTGCCAGCAGCTTAGCCGGACAGGGGGCAGGTGGCTACACCTTC
cdr3_aa: CASSLAGQGAGGYTF
clone_size: many
d_call: TRBD1
j_call: TRBJ1-2
v_call: TRBV7-8

cdr3_nt: TGTGCCAGCAGCTCAACTAATCGGGGGTCCAGCTCCTACAATGAGCAGTTCTTC
cdr3_aa: CASSSTNRGSSSYNEQFF
clone_size: few
d_call: .
j_call: TRBJ2-1
v_call: TRBV7-9

cdr3_nt: TGTGCTAGTGGACTAGCGGGAGGAAATTACGAGCAGTACTTC
cdr3_aa: CASGLAGGNYEQYF
clone_size: many
d_call: TRBD2
j_call: TRBJ2-7
v_call: TRBV12-5

cdr3_nt: TGTGCCAGCAGCCCGGGGACAGGGAAACCCTACGAGCAGTACTTC
cdr3_aa: CASSPGTGKPYEQYF
clone_size: .
d_call: TRBD1
j_call: TRBJ2-7
v_call: TRBV4-1

cdr3_nt: TGTGCCAGCAGCCCTACGGGGGGGGACTACGAGCAGTACTTC
cdr3_aa: CASSPTGGDYEQYF
clone_size: many
d_call: TRBD2
j_call: TRBJ2-7
v_call: TRBV6-1

cdr3_nt: TGTGCCAGCAGCGGATCGCGAAGGGTAAACTATGGCTACACCTTC
cdr3_aa: CASSGSRRVNYGYTF
clone_size: .
d_call: .
j_call: TRBJ1-2
v_call: TRBV7-9

cdr3_nt: TGTGCCACCAGCAGGGGACTAGTCGGGACAAACAATGAGCAGTTCTTC
cdr3_aa: CATSRGLVGTNNEQFF
clone_size: .
d_call: TRBD2
j_call: TRBJ2-1
v_call: TRBV15

cdr3_nt: TGTGCCAGCTCCGGACTAGCGGAGTTTCGGGAGCAGTACTTC
cdr3_aa: CASSGLAEFREQYF
clone_size: many
d_call: TRBD2
j_call: TRBJ2-7
v_call: TRBV18

cdr3_nt: TGTGCCAGCAGCCGCCCCCCGGGACTAGCTGTCACCGGGGAGCTGTTTTTT
cdr3_aa: CASSRPPGLAVTGELFF
clone_size: few
d_call: TRBD2
j_call: TRBJ2-2
v_call: TRBV7-2

cdr3_nt: TGCAGTGCTCAGAGCTTACTAGCGGGAGCCGGGGAGCTGTTTTTT
cdr3_aa: CSAQSLLAGAGELFF
clone_size: few
d_call: TRBD2
j_call: TRBJ2-2
v_call: TRBV20-1

cdr3_nt: TGCGCCAGCAGCTTGGCATGGGACGCAACTAATGAAAAACTGTTTTTT
cdr3_aa: CASSLAWDATNEKLFF
clone_size: .
d_call: .
j_call: TRBJ1-4
v_call: TRBV5-1

cdr3_nt: TGTGCCACCCAGGGGCTAGTCGCTAAAACAGATACGCAGTATTTT
cdr3_aa: CATQGLVAKTDTQYF
clone_size: many
d_call: .
j_call: TRBJ2-3
v_call: TRBV10-3

cdr3_nt: TGTGCCAGCAGTGAATATGTAGCGGGCACGAACAATGAGCAGTTCTTC
cdr3_aa: CASSEYVAGTNNEQFF
clone_size: many
d_call: TRBD2
j_call: TRBJ2-1
v_call: TRBV2

cdr3_nt: TGTGCCAGCAGCGTTGCCGGACAGCCCAACACTGAAGCTTTCTTT
cdr3_aa: CASSVAGQPNTEAFF
clone_size: few
d_call: .
j_call: TRBJ1-1
v_call: TRBV9

cdr3_nt: TGTGCCAGCACCCTAAGGGAGGAGTTCACTGAAGCTTTCTTT
cdr3_aa: CASTLREEFTEAFF
clone_size: many
d_call: .
j_call: TRBJ1-1
v_call: TRBV2

cdr3_nt: TGTGCCAGCAGCTATTCCACGAATGTATACGAGCAGTACTTC
cdr3_aa: CASSYSTNVYEQYF
clone_size: many
d_call: .
j_call: TRBJ2-7
v_call: TRBV27

cdr3_nt: TGCGCCAGCGGAGGGGGGGGTCGGGCTTTCTTT
cdr3_aa: CASGGGGRAFF
clone_size: many
d_call: .
j_call: TRBJ1-1
v_call: TRBV5-1

cdr3_nt: TGTGCCACCAGGAGAGTAGCGGGAGAAAACAATGAGCAGTTCTTC
cdr3_aa: CATRRVAGENNEQFF
clone_size: many
d_call: TRBD2
j_call: TRBJ2-1
v_call: TRBV15

cdr3_nt: TGCGCCAGCAGCCAAGCGGGGGAGGGTGAAAAACTGTTTTTT
cdr3_aa: CASSQAGEGEKLFF
clone_size: few
d_call: .
j_call: TRBJ1-4
v_call: TRBV4-1

cdr3_nt: TGTGCCAGCAGCTTAAGCCGCCCAGATACGCAGTATTTT
cdr3_aa: CASSLSRPDTQYF
clone_size: many
d_call: .
j_call: TRBJ2-3
v_call: TRBV7-2

cdr3_nt: TGCAGTGCTAGAGTGGGAGTAGGATACGAGCAGTACTTC
cdr3_aa: CSARVGVGYEQYF
clone_size: many
d_call: .
j_call: TRBJ2-7
v_call: TRBV20-1

cdr3_nt: TGTGCCAGCAGTTTAAGCCCTAATGAGCAGTTCTTC
cdr3_aa: CASSLSPNEQFF
clone_size: many
d_call: .
j_call: TRBJ2-1
v_call: TRBV12-3/TRBV12-4

cdr3_nt: TGTGCCAGCAGCCACCCTCGGACTAGCGGGGCCTACGAGCAGTACTTC
cdr3_aa: CASSHPRTSGAYEQYF
clone_size: few
d_call: TRBD2
j_call: TRBJ2-7
v_call: TRBV9